The present TCR beta chain was sequenced within a study of blood T cell repertoires in COVID-19. The assay was immunoSEQ multiplex PCR, and TCRdb's table has in-frame clones only and misses some. Altogether 140,000 or so clones are present, approximately 89% being singletons, with the ten largest covering 1.5% to 2%. V was pared by 5 bases and J by 2 bases, with 14 bases between. This CDR3 is built from 16 residues. Germline V lookup: CDR1 KGHDR, CDR2 SFDVKD. The sequenced material came from peripheral blood. The genes are TRBV24-1 and TRBJ1-4; D not resolved. The receptor comes from a human donor in a cohort sampled during active COVID-19. The CDR3 DNA reads as TGTGCCACCAGTGGCCGCTTTCGCGGGACTAATGAAAAACTGTTTTTT. Protein product: CATSGRFRGTNEKLFF.